A single sample gave rise to the 20 T cell receptor beta chains below, sequenced in a study of OX40 agonist ivuxolimab in advanced cancers. Sequencing was performed with immunoSEQ multiplex PCR; in TCRdb, only in-frame clones are kept and a portion is missing. The data show fewer than 50,000 clones, with about nine tenths seen just once and around 28% held by the top ten. The source material was CD4+ or CD8+ T cells sorted from blood, sampled in a trial of the OX40 agonist ivuxolimab. These receptors all stem from an adult with an advanced solid tumor such as melanoma, head and neck, liver or kidney cancer.

CDR3 bases: TGTGCCAGCAGCTTCCGTCCCAATCAGGAGCAGTTCTTC. Encoded protein: CASSFRPNQEQFF. The chain combines TRBV11-2 with TRBJ2-1; D is ambiguous. CDR1 and CDR2 (germline): SGHAT, FQNNGV. There are 13 residues in the CDR3. V gave up 3 bases and J gave up 10 bases, with 13 bases separating them.

This chain joins TRBV6-5 and TRBJ1-2; TRBD1 is a possible D gene (6 bases). Per germline, CDR1 MNHEY and CDR2 SVGAGI. CDR3 size: 13 residues. Trimming took 4 bases from V and 6 from J, leaving 12 bases between them. This CDR3 reads CASSSSGDDGYTF. The DNA of the CDR3 is TGTGCCAGCAGTTCGTCAGGGGACGATGGCTACACCTTC.

The V and J genes are TRBV19 and TRBJ2-2; the D is unclear. V lost 3 bases and J 6 bases, leaving 14 bases between the germline ends. Germline-derived CDR1 and CDR2 are LNHDA and SQIVND (reference sequence). The CDR3 covers 15 residues. CDR3 nucleotides: TGTGCCAGTAGTATTGCAATCTCTTGGCCCGGGGAGCTGTTTTTT. Residues: CASSIAISWPGELFF.

The chain couples TRBV19 to TRBJ1-5; 8 bases agree with TRBD1. Germline-derived CDR1 and CDR2 are LNHDA and SQIVND (reference sequence). The CDR3 is 14 amino acids. The trim removed 6 bases at V and 4 bases at J, leaving 5 bases unmatched. For the CDR3, the DNA is TGTGCCAGTAGCCAAGGACAGGGTAATCAGCCCCAGCATTTT. Translation: CASSQGQGNQPQHF.

This chain links TRBV27 with TRBJ2-5; D remains unclear. From germline, CDR1 is MNHEY and CDR2 SMNVEV (reference sequence). CDR3 length equals 13 residues. V dropped 5 bases and J dropped 7 bases, with 14 bases sitting between them. Here the CDR3 reads CASSPAPSGTQYF. The CDR3 DNA follows: TGTGCCAGCAGTCCCGCTCCGTCGGGGACCCAGTACTTC.

V usage is TRBV2 and J usage is TRBJ1-5; possible D gene TRBD1, 6 bases. Germline V gene lookup returns CDR1 SNHLY and CDR2 FYNNEI. The CDR3 spans 14 residues. The germline V and J ends were trimmed by 5 bases and 3 bases, with 11 bases remaining between them. DNA of the CDR3: TGTGCCAGCAGTTCGGACAGCAACAATCAGCCCCAGCATTTT. Translated: CASSSDSNNQPQHF.

V gene TRBV27 combines with J gene TRBJ2-7; no reliable D call. The ends were cut back, 4 bases at V and 2 bases at J, with 9 bases in the middle. This CDR3 comprises 13 residues. The germline CDR1 and CDR2 sequences are MNHEY and SMNVEV (reference sequence). The DNA for the CDR3 is TGTGCCAGCAGTTCCGCAGTAACCTACGAGCAGTACTTC. As protein: CASSSAVTYEQYF.

The CDR3 reads CASSASGLGGQETQYF. CDR3 nucleotide sequence: TGTGCCAGCAGCGCAAGCGGTTTAGGGGGACAAGAGACCCAGTACTTC. The chain uses TRBV9 and TRBJ2-5; possible D gene TRBD1, 6 bases. Germline assignment: CDR1 SGDLS and CDR2 YYNGEE. The CDR3 length is 16 residues. Trimming took off 3 bases at V and 2 bases at J, with 17 bases between the two ends.

J is TRBJ2-1 and V is TRBV9; D perhaps matches TRBD1 (5 bases). This CDR3 region has 13 residues. CDR1 is SGDLS and CDR2 is YYNGEE in the germline V gene. V lost 3 bases and J lost 4, with 8 bases in between. CDR3 DNA sequence: TGTGCCAGCAGCGAGCAGGGTTACAATGAGCAGTTCTTC. Amino acid sequence: CASSEQGYNEQFF.

The chain carries TRBV11-2 and TRBJ2-1, with D perhaps TRBD1 or TRBD2 (5 bases each). The CDR3 totals 15 residues. CDR1 is SGHAT, CDR2 FQNNGV, per germline. Trimming removed 7 bases at V and 12 bases at J, with 25 bases between. The CDR3: CASTFSGLTEKGQFF. The CDR3 DNA reads TGTGCCAGCACCTTTTCGGGGCTAACTGAGAAAGGGCAGTTCTTC.

This rearrangement joins TRBV6-1 to TRBJ2-7; 9 nucleotides align to TRBD2. The germline gives CDR1 MNHNS, CDR2 SASEGT. The CDR3 spans 16 residues. With 2 bases clipped from V and 3 bases from J, the junction kept 8 bases outside the gene matches. CDR3 loop: CASSEFIAGAGYEQYF. The CDR3 bases are TGTGCCAGCAGTGAATTCATAGCGGGAGCAGGCTACGAGCAGTACTTC.

The chain couples TRBV27 to TRBJ2-7; 7 bases line up with TRBD2. This CDR3 contains 17 residues. From germline, CDR1 is MNHEY and CDR2 SMNVEV (reference sequence). The junction had 12 bases not matched to a gene; V was cut back by 2 bases and J by 2 bases. This CDR3 is CASSLGIGPSGTYEQYF. Written as DNA, the CDR3 is TGTGCCAGCAGTTTAGGTATCGGGCCTAGCGGTACCTACGAGCAGTACTTC.

The V gene is TRBV13, the J gene TRBJ2-5, with D perhaps matching TRBD2 (6 bases). This CDR3 has 15 residues. CDR1 PRHDT and CDR2 FYEKMQ come from the germline V gene (reference sequence). Trimming stripped 0 bases from V and 4 bases from J, with 12 bases between. The CDR3: CASSLGSGVAETQYF. The CDR3 nucleotides read TGTGCCAGCAGCTTAGGGTCGGGAGTTGCAGAGACCCAGTACTTC.

The chain links TRBV2 to TRBJ2-5, with 10 bases fitting TRBD1. Germline V gene data show CDR1 as SNHLY and CDR2 as FYNNEI. Germline trimming cut 5 bases from V and 2 bases from J; bases unmatched to any gene: 5. This CDR3 has 15 amino acids. The CDR3 coding sequence is TGTGCCAGCAGTAACGACAGGGGGCAGCAAGAGACCCAGTACTTC. Amino acid sequence: CASSNDRGQQETQYF.

J is TRBJ2-7 and V is TRBV27; D uncertain. This CDR3 region has 13 residues. Germline assignment: CDR1 MNHEY and CDR2 SMNVEV (reference sequence). V lost 0 bases to trimming and J lost 4 bases, with 7 bases between them. CDR3 sequence: CASSLSETYEQYF. The CDR3 DNA is TGTGCCAGCAGTTTATCGGAGACTTACGAGCAGTACTTC.

This clone counts as medium-sized. The rearrangement joins TRBV6-4 to TRBJ2-1, with 7 bases fitting TRBD2. The CDR3 has 15 amino acids. CDR1 and CDR2 (germline): MRHNA, SNTAGT. V was clipped by 1 base and J by 0 bases; unmatched bases: 0. The DNA for the CDR3 is TGTGCCAGCAGTGACTTAGCGGGCTCCTACAATGAGCAGTTCTTC. Its protein is CASSDLAGSYNEQFF.

In the case of this clone: The same CDR3 can be traced to other DNA sequences in this sample. J is TRBJ1-1 and V is TRBV7-9, with unresolved D. The CDR3 is 12 amino acids. Trimming shortened V by 3 bases and J by 1 base, and 3 bases separated the two germline ends. Germline lookup yields CDR1 SEHNR and CDR2 FQNEAQ (reference sequence). The CDR3 region is CASSFGNTEAFF. In nucleotides, the CDR3 is TGTGCCAGCAGCTTTGGGAACACTGAAGCTTTCTTT.

The chain couples TRBV4-3 to TRBJ1-2; TRBD1 might be the D (5 bases). Germline V lookup: CDR1 LGHNA, CDR2 YSLEER. CDR3 size: 14 residues. Trimming removed 2 bases at V and 3 bases at J, with 10 bases between. The CDR3 bases are TGCGCCAGCAGCCAACTCGGGACCCACTATGGCTACACCTTC. This translates into CASSQLGTHYGYTF.

The chain is built from TRBV2 and TRBJ2-1, with TRBD2 identical over 11 bases. The germline V gene has CDR1 SNHLY and CDR2 FYNNEI. Trimming removed 10 bases from V and 0 bases from J; junction bases left unmatched: 2. The CDR3 extends over 14 amino acids. CDR3 amino acids: CATGTSGSYNEQFF. The CDR3 DNA reads as TGTGCCACCGGGACTAGCGGCTCCTACAATGAGCAGTTCTTC.

The V gene is TRBV9, the J gene TRBJ2-3; D is undetermined. The CDR3 is made up of 15 amino acids. Trimming stripped 1 base from V and 4 bases from J, with 13 bases between. Germline-derived CDR1 and CDR2 are SGDLS and YYNGEE. Here the CDR3 DNA reads TGTGCCAGCAGCGTAAGCTCGGGCGCTGCAGATACGCAGTATTTT. It is translated as CASSVSSGAADTQYF.